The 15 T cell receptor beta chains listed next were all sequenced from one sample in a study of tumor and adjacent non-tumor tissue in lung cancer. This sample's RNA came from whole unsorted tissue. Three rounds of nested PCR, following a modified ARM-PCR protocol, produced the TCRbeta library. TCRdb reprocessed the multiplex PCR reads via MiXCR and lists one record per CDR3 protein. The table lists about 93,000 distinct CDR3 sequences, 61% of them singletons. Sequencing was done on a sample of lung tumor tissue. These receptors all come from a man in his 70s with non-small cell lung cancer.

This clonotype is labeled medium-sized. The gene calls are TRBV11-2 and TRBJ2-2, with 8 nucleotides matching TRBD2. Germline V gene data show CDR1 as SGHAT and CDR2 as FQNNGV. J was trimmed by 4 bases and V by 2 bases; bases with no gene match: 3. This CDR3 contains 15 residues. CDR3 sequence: CASSLWLAGTGELFF. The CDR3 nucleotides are TGTGCCAGCAGCTTATGGCTAGCGGGCACCGGGGAGCTGTTTTTT.

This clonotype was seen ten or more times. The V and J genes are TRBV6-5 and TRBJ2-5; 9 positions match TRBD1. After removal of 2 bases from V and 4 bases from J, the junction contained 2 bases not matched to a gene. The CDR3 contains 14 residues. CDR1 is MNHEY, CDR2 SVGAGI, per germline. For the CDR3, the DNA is TGTGCCAGCAGTTACCAGGACAGGGGAGAGACCCAGTACTTC. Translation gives CASSYQDRGETQYF.

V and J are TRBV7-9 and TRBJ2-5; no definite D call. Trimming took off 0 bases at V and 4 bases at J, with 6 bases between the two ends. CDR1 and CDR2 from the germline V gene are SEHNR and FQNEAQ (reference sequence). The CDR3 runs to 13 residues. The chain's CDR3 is CASSLAGIETQYF. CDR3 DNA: TGTGCCAGCAGCTTAGCGGGCATAGAGACCCAGTACTTC.

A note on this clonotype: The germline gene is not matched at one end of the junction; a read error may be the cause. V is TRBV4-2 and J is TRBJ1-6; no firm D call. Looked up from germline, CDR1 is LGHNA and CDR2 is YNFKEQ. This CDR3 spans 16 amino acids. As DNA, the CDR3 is TGTGTCAGCAACCAAGATCCTACCAGAGTACGATCACCCCTCCACTTT. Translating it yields CVSNQDPTRVRSPLHF.

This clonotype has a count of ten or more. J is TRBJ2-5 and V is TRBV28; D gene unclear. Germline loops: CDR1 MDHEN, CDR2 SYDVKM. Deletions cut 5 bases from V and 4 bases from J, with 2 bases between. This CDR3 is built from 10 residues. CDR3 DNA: TGTGCCAGCAGTGGAGAGACCCAGTACTTC. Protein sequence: CASSGETQYF.

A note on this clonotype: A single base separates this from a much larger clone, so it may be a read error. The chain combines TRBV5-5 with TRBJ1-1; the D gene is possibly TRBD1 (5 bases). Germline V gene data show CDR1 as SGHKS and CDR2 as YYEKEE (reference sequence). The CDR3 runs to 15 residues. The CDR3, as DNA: TGTACCAGCAGCTTGGATCCGGGGGTAGGCACTGAAGCTTTCTTT. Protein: CTSSLDPGVGTEAFF.

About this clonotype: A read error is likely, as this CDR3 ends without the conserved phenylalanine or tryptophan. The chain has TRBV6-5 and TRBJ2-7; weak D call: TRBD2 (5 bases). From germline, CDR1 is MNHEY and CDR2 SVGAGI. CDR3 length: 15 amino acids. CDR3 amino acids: CVSSYLASWSYEQYI. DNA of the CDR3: TGTGTCAGCAGTTACCTGGCTAGCTGGAGCTACGAGCAGTACATC.

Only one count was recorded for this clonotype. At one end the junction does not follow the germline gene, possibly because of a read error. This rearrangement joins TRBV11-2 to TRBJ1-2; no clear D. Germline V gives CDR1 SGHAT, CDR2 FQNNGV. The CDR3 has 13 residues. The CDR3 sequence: CASSLRPNYGYIF. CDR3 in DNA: TGTGCCAGCAGCCTCCGACCCAACTATGGCTACATCTTC.

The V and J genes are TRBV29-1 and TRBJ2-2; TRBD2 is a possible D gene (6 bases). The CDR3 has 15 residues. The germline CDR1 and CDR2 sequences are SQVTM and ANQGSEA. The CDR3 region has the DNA TGCAGTGTCAACCCGGGACTTGAAACCACCGGGGAGCTGTTTTTT. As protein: CSVNPGLETTGELFF.

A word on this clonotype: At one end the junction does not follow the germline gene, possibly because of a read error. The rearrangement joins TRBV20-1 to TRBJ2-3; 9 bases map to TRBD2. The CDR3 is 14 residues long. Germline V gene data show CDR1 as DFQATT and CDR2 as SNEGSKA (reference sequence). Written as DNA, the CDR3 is TGTAGTGCGGCCGGACTAGCGCTAACAGATACGCAGTATTTT. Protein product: CSAAGLALTDTQYF.

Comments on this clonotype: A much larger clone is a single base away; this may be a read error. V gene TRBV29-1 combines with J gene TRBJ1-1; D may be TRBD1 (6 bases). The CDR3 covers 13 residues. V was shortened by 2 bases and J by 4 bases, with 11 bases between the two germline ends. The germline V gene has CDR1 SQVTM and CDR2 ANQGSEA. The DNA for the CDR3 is TGCAGCGTTGAAAGGGGGACGGGCACTGAAGCTTTCTTT. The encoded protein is CSVERGTGTEAFF.

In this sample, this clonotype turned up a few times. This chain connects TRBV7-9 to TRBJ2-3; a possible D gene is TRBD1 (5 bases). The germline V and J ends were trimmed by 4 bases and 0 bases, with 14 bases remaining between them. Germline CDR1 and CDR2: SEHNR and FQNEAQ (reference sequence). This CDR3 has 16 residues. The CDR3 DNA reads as TGTGCCAGCAGCTCCAGGGCCGTCACTAGCACAGATACGCAGTATTTT. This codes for CASSSRAVTSTDTQYF.

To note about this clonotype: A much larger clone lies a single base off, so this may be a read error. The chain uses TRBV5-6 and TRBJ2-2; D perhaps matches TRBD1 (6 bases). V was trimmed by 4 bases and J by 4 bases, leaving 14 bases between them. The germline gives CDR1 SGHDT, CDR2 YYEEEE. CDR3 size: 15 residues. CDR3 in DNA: TGTGCCAGCAGCCACACGGGACAAGGCACCGGGGAGCTGTTTTTT. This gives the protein CASSHTGQGTGELFF. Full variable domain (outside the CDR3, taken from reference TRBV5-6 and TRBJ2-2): DAGVTQSPTHLIKTRGQQVTLRCSPKSGHDTVSWYQQALGQGPQFIFQYYEEEERQRGNFPDRFSGHQFPNYSSELNVNALLLGDSALYLCASSHTGQGTGELFFGEGSRLTVL.

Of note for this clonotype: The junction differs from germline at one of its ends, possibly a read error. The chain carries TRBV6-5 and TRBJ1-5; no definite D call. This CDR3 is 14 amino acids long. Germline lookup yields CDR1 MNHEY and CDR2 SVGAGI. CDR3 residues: CASSYRNSFSPKHF. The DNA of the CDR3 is TGTGCCAGCAGTTACCGAAACAGCTTTTCGCCCAAGCATTTT.

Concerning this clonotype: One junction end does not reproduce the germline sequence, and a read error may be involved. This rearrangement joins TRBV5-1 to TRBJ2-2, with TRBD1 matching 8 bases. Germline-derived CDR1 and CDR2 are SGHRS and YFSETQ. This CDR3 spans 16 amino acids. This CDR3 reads CASSSSTGVFTWELFF. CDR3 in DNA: TGCGCCAGCAGCTCATCGACAGGGGTCTTCACCTGGGAGCTGTTTTTC.